Here is one TCR beta chain with its context. This record comes from a study of cytomegalovirus exposure and HLA in healthy donors. The CDR3 runs 20 residues. Trimming cost V 3 bases and J 1 base; bases outside gene matches: 12. CDR1 and CDR2 (germline): MGHRA, YSYEKL. In the PCR, 60 Vbeta and 13 Jbeta primers were used. This table comes from immunoSEQ multiplex PCR, and its TCRdb copy is limited to in-frame clones, with some not included. Counted here are about 99,000 clones, roughly 77% occurring once; the ten biggest clones make up under 13%. The specimen sequenced was PBMCs. The rearrangement links TRBV4-1 to TRBJ2-6; TRBD2 agrees at 10 bases. The source of this sequence is a woman under 30 in good health and CMV-seropositive. CDR3 protein: CASSQPRGSGGRSGANVLTF. The CDR3 nucleotides read TGCGCCAGCAGCCAGCCCCGGGGTAGCGGGGGGAGATCTGGGGCCAACGTCCTGACTTTC.